This T cell receptor beta chain is drawn from a study of blood T cell repertoires in COVID-19. Across the whole study: Samples taken during acute and convalescent COVID-19 were collected in the United States, Italy and Spain.

Clones were sequenced by immunoSEQ multiplex PCR, and TCRdb holds only the in-frame ones, with some missing. The data show 150,000 to 200,000 clones, about 85% seen once. The CDR3 spans 14 residues. Germline CDR1 LGHDT, CDR2 YNNKEL (reference sequence). Losses at the gene ends were 3 bases for V and 3 bases for J; bases not matched to a gene: 4. This clone turned up a few times. Seattle researchers signed up patients amid active infection and tracked them longitudinally. This TCR was sampled from a woman in her 70s with COVID-19, enrolled during active disease. The V and J genes are TRBV3-1 (or the pseudogene TRBV3-2) and TRBJ1-2; 7 nucleotides line up with TRBD1. The specimen sequenced was peripheral blood. The CDR3 coding sequence is TGTGCCAGCAGCCACGAGGGGGCGGACTATGGCTACACCTTC. Translation: CASSHEGADYGYTF.